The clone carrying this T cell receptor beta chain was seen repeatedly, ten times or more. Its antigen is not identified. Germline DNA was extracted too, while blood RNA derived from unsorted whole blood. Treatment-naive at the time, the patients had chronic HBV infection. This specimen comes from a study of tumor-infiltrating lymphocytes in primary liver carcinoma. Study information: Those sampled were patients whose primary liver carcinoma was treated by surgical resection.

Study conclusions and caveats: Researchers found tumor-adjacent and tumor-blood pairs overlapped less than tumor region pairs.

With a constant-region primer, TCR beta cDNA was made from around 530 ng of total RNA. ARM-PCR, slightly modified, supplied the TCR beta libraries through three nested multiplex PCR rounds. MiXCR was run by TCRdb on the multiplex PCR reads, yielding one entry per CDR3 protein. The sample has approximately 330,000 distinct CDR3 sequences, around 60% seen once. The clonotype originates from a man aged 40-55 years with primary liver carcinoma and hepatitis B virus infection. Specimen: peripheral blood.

CDR3 protein: CASSPREDSYNEQFF. The CDR3, as DNA: TGTGCCAGCAGCCCGCGGGAGGACTCCTACAATGAGCAGTTCTTC. This sequence joins TRBV4-2 and TRBJ2-1; 8 bases map to TRBD2. The germline V gene encodes CDR1 LGHNA and CDR2 YNFKEQ. V shed 4 bases and J 0 bases; nucleotides not matched to a gene: 2. CDR3 length: 15 amino acids.